The clone carrying this T cell receptor (beta chain) has only a few counts. As yet, its antigen is unknown. This entry is derived from a study of Graves' ophthalmopathy and Graves' hyperthyroidism. RNA transcripts yielded amplified TCR beta CDR3 regions. Second-round multiplex PCR came after first-round RT-PCR with HTBI primers. MiXCR, applied by TCRdb to the multiplex PCR reads, yields one record per CDR3 protein. Seen here are about 390,000 distinct CDR3 sequences, 15% observed once, and the top ten hold 7%. Exclusion applied to patients with other autoimmune diseases, uncontrolled infections, pregnancy or lactation. This CDR3 contains 15 residues. Trimming left V 6 bases short and J 1 base short, with 10 bases between. The germline gives CDR1 MNHNS, CDR2 SASEGT. Study-wide results and limits: Sensitivity reached around 67% and specificity approximately 78% when the model predicted ophthalmopathy progression.

Sequencing input: peripheral blood. This chain links TRBV6-1 with TRBJ2-6, with TRBD1 as a possible D gene (7 bases). This TCR was sampled from a woman aged 18-29 years with stable Graves' hyperthyroidism. In DNA form, the CDR3 reads TGTGCCAGCAGACCAGGGGGGTCTGGGGCCAACGTCCTGACTTTC. It yields the protein CASRPGGSGANVLTF.